The source of this TCR beta chain is a study of T-cell reconstitution after alpha-beta-depleted transplantation in children. Whole-study findings and limits: Two months or so post-transplant, alpha-beta T cells reportedly derived from several hundred expanded graft clones.

For TCRbeta, the library was prepared with unique molecular identifiers. TCRdb itself ran the PCR reads through MiXCR, one entry per CDR3 protein. The table has 95,000 to 150,000 distinct CDR3 sequences, around 23% seen once; the top ten hold about 10%. The sample holds many counts of this clonotype. The target antigen is unknown. The CDR3 length is 11 residues. The germline V and J ends were trimmed by 6 bases and 9 bases, with 9 bases remaining between them. The clonotype originates from a male patient aged 2 to 10 who had a stem cell transplant for chronic granulomatous disease, so the T cells may come from the graft donor. Sequenced material: PBMCs, mostly from graft donor cells, taken 180 days after TCRalphabeta/CD19-depleted stem cell transplant. V usage is TRBV12-3 or TRBV12-4 and J usage is TRBJ2-1; perhaps TRBD1 as D (6 bases). The CDR3 region is CASRGRGEQFF. Written as DNA, the CDR3 is TGTGCCAGCAGGGGCAGGGGTGAGCAGTTCTTC.